Listed here are 25 T cell receptor beta chains from one sample, sequenced in a study of CD8+ T cells in alopecia areata. TCR sequencing used cDNA made by reverse transcription of extracted RNA. Method: immunoSEQ multiplex PCR; TCRdb's copy keeps in-frame clones and lacks some. The repertoire has 150,000 to 200,000 clones, approximately 60% of them found once; the top ten carry 12% to 15%. This sample's treatment: oral pan-JAK inhibitor, 5-10 mg twice daily. The sample was CD4+ T cells sorted from blood, taken at week 24, from a patient treated with tofacitinib. These receptors were taken from a human donor with alopecia areata.

The rearrangement links TRBV7-2 to TRBJ1-1; D is possibly TRBD1 (5 bases). The CDR3 spans 14 residues. CDR1 is SGHTA, CDR2 FQGNSA, per germline. Trimming cost V 5 bases and J 2 bases, with 12 bases left between them. This chain's CDR3 is CASSPGRGNTEAFF. CDR3 DNA: TGTGCCAGCAGCCCCGGGAGGGGTAACACTGAAGCTTTCTTT.

As for this clone: At one of its ends the junction is not consistent with the germline gene, which may arise from a read error. In the same sample, other DNA sequences code for this CDR3. This chain uses TRBV20-1 with TRBJ2-2; TRBD1 might be the D (6 bases). The CDR3 has 11 amino acids. The germline gives CDR1 DFQATT, CDR2 SNEGSKA (reference sequence). The CDR3 bases are TGCAGCGCTAGGGGGACCGGGGAGCTGTTTTTT. Amino acids: CSARGTGELFF.

A few counts support this clone. This sequence joins TRBV5-1 and TRBJ1-2, with D possibly being TRBD1 (6 bases). This CDR3 spans 13 amino acids. CDR1 and CDR2 (germline): SGHRS, YFSETQ. V was trimmed by 4 bases and J by 6 bases, leaving 13 bases between them. The CDR3 spells CASSLDSRNGYTF. The CDR3 region has the DNA TGCGCCAGCAGCCTGGACAGCCGAAATGGCTACACCTTC. Full variable domain (remainder filled in from reference TRBV5-1 and TRBJ1-2): KAGVTQTPRYLIKTRGQQVTLSCSPISGHRSVSWYQQTPGQGLQFLFEYFSETQRNKGNFPGRFSGRQFSNSRSEMNVSTLELGDSALYLCASSLDSRNGYTFGSGTRLTVV.

The rearrangement uses TRBV11-3 and TRBJ1-1, with D perhaps matching TRBD1 (5 bases). The CDR3 is made up of 15 amino acids. Germline loops: CDR1 SGHNT, CDR2 YENEEA. The V gene lost 2 bases and the J gene lost 1 base, with 11 bases spanning the gap. The DNA of the CDR3 is TGTGCCAGCAGCTTATCTAGACAGTCGAACACTGAAGCTTTCTTT. As protein: CASSLSRQSNTEAFF.

The rearrangement links TRBV29-1 to TRBJ2-3; D is uncertain. Trimming cost V 1 base and J 0 bases, with 8 bases left between them. Germline V gene lookup returns CDR1 SQVTM and CDR2 ANQGSEA. The CDR3 has 14 amino acids. The CDR3 is CSVEVFPSTDTQYF. The CDR3 DNA sequence: TGCAGCGTTGAAGTCTTCCCTAGCACAGATACGCAGTATTTT.

V gene TRBV5-1 combines with J gene TRBJ1-2; 8 bases fit TRBD1. Germline-derived CDR1 and CDR2 are SGHRS and YFSETQ. The CDR3 runs to 15 residues. The V gene end was trimmed by 6 bases and the J gene end by 7 bases; junction bases not matched to a gene: 14. The CDR3 DNA follows: TGCGCCAGCACCATCGACGTGACAGGGGTCAGTGGCTACACCTTC. It encodes CASTIDVTGVSGYTF.

The V gene is TRBV11-1, the J gene TRBJ1-3; TRBD1 is a possible D gene (5 bases). This CDR3 has 14 residues. V was shortened by 5 bases and J by 2 bases, with 10 bases between the two germline ends. Germline loops: CDR1 SGHAT, CDR2 FQDESV (reference sequence). CDR3 DNA: TGTGCCAGCAGCCAGGGACGGACTGGAAACACCATATATTTT. This encodes CASSQGRTGNTIYF.

V is TRBV2 and J is TRBJ2-7; D unclear. Trimming left V 7 bases short and J 4 bases short, with 23 bases between. The CDR3 is 16 residues long. Germline V gene data show CDR1 as SNHLY and CDR2 as FYNNEI. This chain's CDR3 is CASNKTPRSLRYEQYF. The CDR3, as DNA: TGTGCCAGCAACAAGACGCCCCGGTCCCTCAGATACGAGCAGTACTTC.

This CDR3 reads CASSSQGTYEQYF. DNA of the CDR3: TGTGCCAGCAGCTCACAGGGGACCTACGAGCAGTACTTC. The chain is built from TRBV7-9 and TRBJ2-7, with 7 bases matching TRBD1. Trimming removed 4 bases from V and 2 bases from J; junction bases left unmatched: 2. The CDR3 has 13 amino acids. Germline CDR1 and CDR2: SEHNR and FQNEAQ (reference sequence).

The chain joins TRBV30 to TRBJ2-7, with D unresolved. The CDR3 has 10 amino acids. V was clipped by 5 bases and J by 2 bases, with 4 bases between them. Germline CDR1 is GTSNPN and CDR2 is SVGIG (reference sequence). For the CDR3, the DNA is TGTGCCTGGCGGACCTACGAGCAGTACTTC. As protein: CAWRTYEQYF.

The V call is TRBV9, the J call TRBJ2-2; D is undetermined. The CDR3 sequence is 16 residues long. Trimming shortened V by 1 base and J by 4 bases, and 14 bases separated the two germline ends. Germline V lookup: CDR1 SGDLS, CDR2 YYNGEE. The CDR3 region is CASSVQDGLGTGELFF. CDR3 DNA: TGTGCCAGCAGCGTACAAGACGGCCTTGGCACCGGGGAGCTGTTTTTT.

The rearrangement uses TRBV6-1 and TRBJ1-5; possibly TRBD1 for D (5 bases). With 11 bases removed from V and 7 bases from J, the gap between germline ends came to 15 bases. This CDR3 is 12 amino acids long. Germline loops: CDR1 MNHNS, CDR2 SASEGT. The CDR3, as DNA: TGTGCCTCCGAGGAGGGGTGGCAGCCCCAGCATTTT. Its protein product is CASEEGWQPQHF.

The chain employs TRBV7-9 and TRBJ2-7; unclear D gene. The CDR3 sequence is 12 residues long. The V end lost 1 base, the J end lost 2 bases, and 3 bases lay between the germline ends. CDR1 is SEHNR and CDR2 is FQNEAQ in the germline V gene (reference sequence). Here the CDR3 reads CASSLVTYEQYF. CDR3 bases: TGTGCCAGCAGCTTAGTGACCTACGAGCAGTACTTC.

J is TRBJ1-2 and V is TRBV30; D might be TRBD1 (5 bases). CDR3 length: 14 residues. Per germline, CDR1 GTSNPN and CDR2 SVGIG (reference sequence). The V end was cut by 2 bases, the J end by 8 bases, with 18 bases between. Here the CDR3 reads CAWSPPGRVPGYTF. The CDR3 bases are TGTGCCTGGAGTCCCCCGGGACGGGTCCCCGGCTACACCTTC.

This clone was observed a handful of times. J is TRBJ2-7 and V is TRBV2; D unresolved. The germline V gene encodes CDR1 SNHLY and CDR2 FYNNEI. The CDR3 is 12 residues long. V lost 5 bases and J lost 6, with 11 bases in between. CDR3 sequence: CASSTAWVEQYF. The CDR3, as DNA: TGTGCCAGCAGTACAGCTTGGGTCGAGCAGTACTTC.

This sequence joins TRBV5-6 and TRBJ1-5; D not certain. The CDR3 runs 13 residues. The V end was cut by 3 bases, the J end by 4 bases, with 8 bases between. CDR1 SGHDT and CDR2 YYEEEE come from the germline V gene. CDR3 DNA: TGTGCCAGCAGCTCTGACATTAATCAGCCCCAGCATTTT. Its protein is CASSSDINQPQHF.

The V and J genes are TRBV25-1 and TRBJ1-2; 7 bases are shared with TRBD1. Germline V gene sequence: CDR1 MGHDK, CDR2 SYGVNS. The V gene end was trimmed by 3 bases and the J gene end by 9 bases; junction bases not matched to a gene: 10. There are 14 residues in the CDR3. This CDR3 is CASSDGTVRGSYTF. The CDR3 region has the DNA TGTGCCAGCAGTGATGGGACAGTCCGTGGTAGCTACACCTTC.

This chain links TRBV7-6 with TRBJ2-7; D unclear. Germline assignment: CDR1 SGHVS and CDR2 FNYEAQ. CDR3 length equals 15 residues. The ends were cut back, 5 bases at V and 1 base at J, with 15 bases in the middle. CDR3 sequence: CASSEMSGRSYEQYF. For the CDR3, the DNA is TGTGCCAGCAGCGAAATGTCAGGACGATCCTACGAGCAGTACTTC.

This clone has more than one count but fewer than ten. The gene calls are TRBV29-1 and TRBJ1-2; the match to TRBD1 covers 8 bases. Germline CDR1 reads SQVTM; CDR2 reads ANQGSEA. The CDR3 totals 13 residues. V shed 6 bases, J shed 4 bases, and the junction held 7 bases outside the gene matches. As DNA, the CDR3 is TGCAGCGTCTCCCAGGGGGCAATCTATGGCTACACCTTC. As protein: CSVSQGAIYGYTF.

This clone appeared once. The V and J genes are TRBV29-1 and TRBJ1-4; D call uncertain. The V end was cut by 4 bases, the J end by 0 bases, with 6 bases between. Germline CDR1 SQVTM, CDR2 ANQGSEA. The CDR3 is made up of 13 amino acids. This chain's CDR3 is CSVAGATNEKLFF. Here the CDR3 DNA reads TGCAGCGTTGCTGGAGCAACTAATGAAAAACTGTTTTTT.

This clone was observed a few times. V usage is TRBV11-2 and J usage is TRBJ2-7, with TRBD1 matching 10 bases. The CDR3 covers 13 residues. Germline-derived CDR1 and CDR2 are SGHAT and FQNNGV. With 8 bases clipped from V and 4 bases from J, the junction kept 5 bases outside the gene matches. The CDR3 sequence is CASSRDRGYEQYF. In DNA form, the CDR3 reads TGTGCCAGCTCCCGGGACAGGGGTTACGAGCAGTACTTC.

The V and J genes are TRBV4-1 and TRBJ2-1; 10 bases line up with TRBD2. With V trimmed by 1 base and J by 8 bases, 8 bases remained unmatched. The CDR3 length is 16 residues. Looked up from germline, CDR1 is MGHRA and CDR2 is YSYEKL. The CDR3 DNA reads TGCGCCAGCAGCCAAGGAGCGGGGGGGCTTCTGGATGAGCAGTTCTTC. Translation: CASSQGAGGLLDEQFF.

The rearrangement uses TRBV29-1 and TRBJ1-1, with D unclear. The CDR3 has 11 amino acids. In germline, CDR1 is SQVTM, CDR2 ANQGSEA. V shed 4 bases and J shed 11 bases, with 14 bases lying between them. CDR3 DNA sequence: TGCAGCGTTGTTAGGACGGAGAAGGCTTTCTTT. Its protein product is CSVVRTEKAFF.

This clone was detected a few times. The CDR3 bases are TGCGCCAGCAGCTCCAACGGACAGGCCATGGAGACCCAGTACTTC. It is translated as CASSSNGQAMETQYF. The chain combines TRBV5-1 with TRBJ2-5; 7 positions agree with TRBD1. The V gene's germline CDR1 is SGHRS and CDR2 YFSETQ. V lost 3 bases and J lost 5; bases outside the gene matches: 10. This CDR3 is 15 amino acids long.

CDR3 nucleotide sequence: TGCAGCGCAAGTCAGGGGGCTGGTGGAAACACCATATATTTT. Its translation: CSASQGAGGNTIYF. The chain uses TRBV29-1 and TRBJ1-3; 8 bases are shared with TRBD1. V gave up 7 bases and J gave up 3 bases; unmatched junction bases: 8. The CDR3 is 14 residues long. Germline CDR1 reads SQVTM; CDR2 reads ANQGSEA.